The entry below describes one T cell receptor beta chain. What this receptor recognizes is not known. The input lacks base qualities; no much larger clone sits a single base away. Whole blood was collected in K2EDTA tubes by collaborating institutions according to the institutions' own protocols. For TCRbeta analysis, collaborators shipped samples in one of three forms: frozen whole blood, isolated PBMCs, or DNA extracted from either of those sample types. These data belong to a study of blood T cell repertoires in COVID-19 (dated by TCRdb to the early 2020s). About the full investigation: Collaborator samples came from the United States, Italy and Spain and covered acute and convalescent phases of COVID-19. The material from the prospective study consisted of cDNA or gDNA derived from T cells, B-cell-depleted T cells, or PBMCs. The dataset comprised deeply sampled blood TCRbeta repertoires from subjects exposed to, actively infected with, or recovered from COVID-19. The repertoires were released in a freely available public database meant as a resource for research on the immune response to SARS-CoV-2. The samples were drawn from two sources: the first 160 participants of the ongoing ImmuneRACE study, and 950 to 1,500 subjects contributed by 6 global collaborators. A de-identified subject ID, COVID-19 status, age in years and sex were almost always included in the sample metadata. Where available, HLA class I and class II types were obtained from metadata supplied by the sample provider rather than from assay-based typing. General conclusions and limits of the study: The quantity of clinical and demographic metadata differed by source and by participant and was supplied without curation.

TCRbeta CDR3 regions were amplified from genomic DNA using the immunoSEQ Assay, a bias-controlled multiplex PCR. The published analysis was carried out like this. The number of nucleated cells in each sample was estimated by amplification of reference gene primers within the assay. To quantify the absolute abundance of each unique TCRbeta CDR3 rearrangement, sequence reads were collapsed and filtered. For each sample, productive Simpson clonality was calculated by taking the square root of Simpson's diversity index across productive rearrangements. TCRdb holds this immuneACCESS table with in-frame rearrangements only. Some clones are missing; in checked studies, unresolved V genes explain under half, and the rest has no known cause. That table gives V, J and clone size, and the DNA gave D and trimming. This sample comprises tens of thousands of clones, around nine tenths of them detected only once. In total, the top ten clones hold 7% to 10% of the sample.

This clonotype was sampled from an older woman with active COVID-19. Sequences were obtained from peripheral blood.

The CDR3 protein sequence reads: CASSIFLGGPGANVLTF. The nucleotides read TGTGCCAGTAGTATCTTTCTCGGGGGGCCTGGGGCCAACGTCCTGACTTTC. The sequence links TRBV19 to TRBJ2-6; the D gene is possibly TRBD2, with 7 bases matching. The CDR3 numbers 17 residues from cysteine through phenylalanine. CDR3 DNA only is kept here, 51 bases in frame from base 1. Via the germline V gene (reference sequence), CDR1 is LNHDA and CDR2 SQIVND. The junction carries 14 bases between V and J, which are trimmed by 3 bases and 2 bases respectively.